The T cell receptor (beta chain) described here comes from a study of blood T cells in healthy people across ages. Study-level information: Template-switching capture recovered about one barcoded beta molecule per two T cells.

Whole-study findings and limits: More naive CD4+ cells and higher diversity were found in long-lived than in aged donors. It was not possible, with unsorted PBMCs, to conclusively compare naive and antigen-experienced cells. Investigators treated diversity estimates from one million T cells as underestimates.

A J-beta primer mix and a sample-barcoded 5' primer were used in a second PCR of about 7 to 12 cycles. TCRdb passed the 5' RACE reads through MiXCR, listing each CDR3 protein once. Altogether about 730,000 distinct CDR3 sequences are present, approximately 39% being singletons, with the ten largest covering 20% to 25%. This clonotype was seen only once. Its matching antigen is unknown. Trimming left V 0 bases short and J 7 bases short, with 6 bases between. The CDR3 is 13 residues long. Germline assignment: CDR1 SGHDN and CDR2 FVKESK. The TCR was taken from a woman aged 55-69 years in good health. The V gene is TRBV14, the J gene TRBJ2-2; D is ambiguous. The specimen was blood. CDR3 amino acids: CASSQDDVGELFF. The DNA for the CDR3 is TGTGCCAGCAGCCAAGATGACGTCGGGGAGCTGTTTTTT. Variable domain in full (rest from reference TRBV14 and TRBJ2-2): EAGVTQFPSHSVIEKGQTVTLRCDPISGHDNLYWYRRVMGKEIKFLLHFVKESKQDESGMPNNRFLAERTGGTYSTLKVQPAELEDSGVYFCASSQDDVGELFFGEGSRLTVL.